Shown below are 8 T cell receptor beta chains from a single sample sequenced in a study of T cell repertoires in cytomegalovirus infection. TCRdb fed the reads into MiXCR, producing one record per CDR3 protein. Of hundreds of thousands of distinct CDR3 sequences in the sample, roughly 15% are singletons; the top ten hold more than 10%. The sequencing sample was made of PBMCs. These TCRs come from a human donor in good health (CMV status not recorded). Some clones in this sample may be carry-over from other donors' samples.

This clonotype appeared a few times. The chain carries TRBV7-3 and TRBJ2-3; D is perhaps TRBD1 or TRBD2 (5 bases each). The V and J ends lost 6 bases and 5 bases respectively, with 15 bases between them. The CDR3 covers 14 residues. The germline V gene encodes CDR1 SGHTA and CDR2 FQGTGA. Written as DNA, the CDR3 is TGTGCCAGCAGTCATACCGGTGGGGGAGATACGCAGTATTTT. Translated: CASSHTGGGDTQYF.

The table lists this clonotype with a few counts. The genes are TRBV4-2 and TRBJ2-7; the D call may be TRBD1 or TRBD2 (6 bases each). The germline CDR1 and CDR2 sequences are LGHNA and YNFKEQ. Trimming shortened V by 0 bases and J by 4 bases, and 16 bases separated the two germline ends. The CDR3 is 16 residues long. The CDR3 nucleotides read TGTGCCAGCAGCCAAGAAGGAAGGGGGGCGATTTACGAGCAGTACTTC. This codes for CASSQEGRGAIYEQYF.

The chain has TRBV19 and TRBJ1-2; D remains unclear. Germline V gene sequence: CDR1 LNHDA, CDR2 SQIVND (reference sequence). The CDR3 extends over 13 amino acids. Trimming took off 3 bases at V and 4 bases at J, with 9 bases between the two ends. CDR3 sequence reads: CASSISPGYGYTF. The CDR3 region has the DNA TGTGCCAGTAGTATCTCCCCAGGCTATGGCTACACCTTC. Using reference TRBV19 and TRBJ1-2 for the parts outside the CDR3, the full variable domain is DGGITQSPKYLFRKEGQNVTLSCEQNLNHDAMYWYRQDPGQGLRLIYYSQIVNDFQKGDIAEGYSVSREKKESFPLTVTSAQKNPTAFYLCASSISPGYGYTFGSGTRLTVV.

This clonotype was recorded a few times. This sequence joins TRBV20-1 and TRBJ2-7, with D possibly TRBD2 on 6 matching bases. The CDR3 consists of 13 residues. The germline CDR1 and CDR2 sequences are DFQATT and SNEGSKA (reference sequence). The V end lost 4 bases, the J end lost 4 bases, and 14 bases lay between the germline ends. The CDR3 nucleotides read TGCAGTGCTATGGGGCGGGGACGATACGAGCAGTACTTC. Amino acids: CSAMGRGRYEQYF.

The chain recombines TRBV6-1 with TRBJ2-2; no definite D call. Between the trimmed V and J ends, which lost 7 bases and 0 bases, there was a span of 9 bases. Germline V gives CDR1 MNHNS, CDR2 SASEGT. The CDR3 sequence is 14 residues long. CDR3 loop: CASTRAANTGELFF. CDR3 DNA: TGTGCCAGCACTCGAGCCGCGAACACCGGGGAGCTGTTTTTT.

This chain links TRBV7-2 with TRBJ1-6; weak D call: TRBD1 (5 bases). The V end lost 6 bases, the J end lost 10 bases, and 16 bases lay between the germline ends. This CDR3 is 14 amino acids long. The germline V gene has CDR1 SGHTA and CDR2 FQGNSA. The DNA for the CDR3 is TGTGCCAGCAGTTCCGACAGCAGCTGGTCACCCCTCCACTTT. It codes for CASSSDSSWSPLHF.

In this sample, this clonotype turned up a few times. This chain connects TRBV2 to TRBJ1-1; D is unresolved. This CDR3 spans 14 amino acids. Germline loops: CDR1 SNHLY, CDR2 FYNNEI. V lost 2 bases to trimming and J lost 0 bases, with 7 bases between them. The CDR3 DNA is TGTGCCAGCAGTGAAAACGAAATGAACACTGAAGCTTTCTTT. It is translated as CASSENEMNTEAFF. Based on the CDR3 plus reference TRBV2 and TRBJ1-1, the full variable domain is EPEVTQTPSHQVTQMGQEVILRCVPISNHLYFYWYRQILGQKVEFLVSFYNNEISEKSEIFDDQFSVERPDGSNFTLKIRSTKLEDSAMYFCASSENEMNTEAFFGQGTRLTVV.

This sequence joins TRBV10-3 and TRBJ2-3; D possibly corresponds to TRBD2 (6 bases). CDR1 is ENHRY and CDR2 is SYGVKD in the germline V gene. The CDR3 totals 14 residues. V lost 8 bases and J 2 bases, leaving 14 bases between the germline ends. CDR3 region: CAISPGGVTDTQYF. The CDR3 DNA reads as TGTGCCATCTCACCCGGAGGGGTCACAGATACGCAGTATTTT.